These 27 T cell receptor beta chains were all obtained from the same sample, sequenced in a study of T cells in Graves' hyperthyroidism and ophthalmopathy (dated by TCRdb to the late 2010s). Library preparation employed multiplex PCR. Sequencing was carried out with an Illumina HiSeq 2000. TCR beta CDR3 regions were amplified from RNA transcripts. A first-round RT-PCR of the TCR CDR3 used the HTBI primer set with the Qiagen OneStep RT-PCR kit. The public reads were reprocessed in TCRdb via fastp at Q25 and MiXCR, keeping in-frame beta chains. Rows with a matching CDR3 protein are joined into one entry that keeps the most common DNA and genes. This sample gives 500,000 to 650,000 distinct CDR3 sequences in total; about 15% of them show up just once. In total, the top ten clones hold approximately 15% of the sample. The sample comprised blood. These receptors were obtained from a woman between 40 and 50 years old with Graves' hyperthyroidism.

The V call is TRBV5-1, the J call TRBJ1-5; the match to TRBD1 covers 9 bases. V shed 3 bases and J 2 bases; nucleotides not matched to a gene: 3. The germline V gene encodes CDR1 SGHRS and CDR2 YFSETQ. This CDR3 region has 15 residues. The CDR3 region is CASSSRTGGNQPQHF. The CDR3 nucleotides read TGCGCCAGCAGCTCCCGGACAGGGGGCAATCAGCCCCAGCATTTT.

This clonotype was counted a few times. This may be a read error, as it is one base from a much larger clone. V usage is TRBV11-3 and J usage is TRBJ1-4; the D gene is possibly TRBD1 (6 bases). Trimming removed 4 bases from V and 10 bases from J, with 16 bases in between. CDR3 length equals 14 residues. CDR1 SGHNT and CDR2 YENEEA come from the germline V gene. The CDR3 region is CASSSGESDGKLFF. The CDR3, as DNA: TGTGCCAGCAGCTCAGGGGAGTCAGATGGAAAACTGTTTTTT.

This clonotype was recorded many times. This chain uses TRBV28 with TRBJ2-4; a possible D gene is TRBD1 (8 bases). V shed 5 bases and J shed 1 base, with 21 bases lying between them. Germline V gene lookup returns CDR1 MDHEN and CDR2 SYDVKM. CDR3 size: 18 residues. The CDR3 protein is CASSPLGQGGVAKNIQYF. CDR3 DNA sequence: TGTGCCAGCAGTCCCCTAGGACAGGGAGGGGTGGCCAAAAACATTCAGTACTTC.

This clonotype was counted many times. This chain uses TRBV20-1 with TRBJ2-7; TRBD1 is a possible D gene (6 bases). The CDR3 has 12 amino acids. Trimming stripped 0 bases from V and 5 bases from J, with 8 bases between. Germline CDR1 DFQATT, CDR2 SNEGSKA (reference sequence). This chain's CDR3 is CSARDRGNEQYF. CDR3 nucleotide sequence: TGCAGTGCTAGAGATAGGGGGAACGAGCAGTACTTC.

The J gene is TRBJ1-1, the V gene TRBV6-7, with TRBD1 identical over 9 bases. TRBV6-7 is an ORF, with its function uncertain. The length of the CDR3 is 15 residues. V was clipped by 6 bases and J by 4 bases; unmatched bases: 9. The CDR3 reads CASSSTGGRRTEAFF. The DNA for the CDR3 is TGTGCCAGCAGCTCCACAGGGGGCCGTCGCACTGAAGCTTTCTTT.

This clonotype was observed many times. The chain carries TRBV28 and TRBJ2-1; 10 bases are a match to TRBD2. V lost 4 bases to trimming and J lost 7 bases; unmatched junction nucleotides: 7. This CDR3 spans 15 amino acids. Germline V gene lookup returns CDR1 MDHEN and CDR2 SYDVKM. The CDR3 region has the DNA TGTGCCAGCAGTTCCGGGACTAGCGCGAAAAATGAGCAGTTCTTC. This translates into CASSSGTSAKNEQFF. The full variable domain, with the rest looked up from reference TRBV28 and TRBJ2-1, is DVKVTQSSRYLVKRTGEKVFLECVQDMDHENMFWYRQDPGLGLRLIYFSYDVKMKEKGDIPEGYSVSREKKERFSLILESASTNQTSMYLCASSSGTSAKNEQFFGPGTRLTVL.

This clonotype was recorded a few times. This rearrangement joins TRBV28 to TRBJ2-5, with a tentative D call TRBD2 (5 bases). With 3 bases removed from V and 1 base from J, the gap between germline ends came to 9 bases. The CDR3 has 14 amino acids. Germline CDR1 and CDR2: MDHEN and SYDVKM. CDR3 sequence: CASSLVASQETQYF. In DNA form, the CDR3 reads TGTGCCAGCAGTTTGGTAGCGAGCCAAGAGACCCAGTACTTC.

This clonotype was observed a handful of times. The gene calls are TRBV28 and TRBJ1-4; 8 bases align to TRBD1. Germline V gene sequence: CDR1 MDHEN, CDR2 SYDVKM. V was pared by 2 bases and J by 1 base, with 9 bases of the junction left unmatched. This CDR3 is built from 18 residues. The CDR3 loop is CASSLPQGQGKTNEKLFF. DNA of the CDR3: TGTGCCAGCAGTTTACCCCAAGGACAGGGAAAAACTAATGAAAAACTGTTTTTT.

This clonotype was found many times. The V gene is TRBV5-1, the J gene TRBJ2-2, with TRBD1 identical over 10 bases. Germline-derived CDR1 and CDR2 are SGHRS and YFSETQ. The CDR3 is 15 residues long. The V and J ends lost 3 bases and 1 base, in that order; junction bases with no gene match: 0. In nucleotides, the CDR3 is TGCGCCAGCAGCTGGGACAGGGGGAACACCGGGGAGCTGTTTTTT. It specifies CASSWDRGNTGELFF. The full variable domain, in which reference TRBV5-1 and TRBJ2-2 provide the parts outside the CDR3, is KAGVTQTPRYLIKTRGQQVTLSCSPISGHRSVSWYQQTPGQGLQFLFEYFSETQRNKGNFPGRFSGRQFSNSRSEMNVSTLELGDSALYLCASSWDRGNTGELFFGEGSRLTVL.

This clonotype was seen repeatedly, ten times or more. V is TRBV13 and J is TRBJ2-1, with TRBD1 identical over 7 bases. This CDR3 is built from 17 residues. The V gene end was trimmed by 5 bases and the J gene end by 0 bases; junction bases not matched to a gene: 10. From germline, CDR1 is PRHDT and CDR2 FYEKMQ (reference sequence). CDR3 loop: CASSPTTGLSSYNEQFF. DNA for the CDR3: TGTGCCAGCAGCCCCACGACAGGGTTGAGCTCCTACAATGAGCAGTTCTTC.

This clonotype was observed at least ten times. The V call is TRBV20-1, the J call TRBJ2-7; D ambiguous. V was trimmed by 5 bases and J by 6 bases, leaving 11 bases between them. CDR1 DFQATT and CDR2 SNEGSKA come from the germline V gene (reference sequence). The CDR3 length is 11 residues. CDR3 residues: CSADLVSEQYF. CDR3 sequence (DNA): TGCAGTGCTGACTTAGTAAGCGAGCAGTACTTC.

Many counts were recorded for this clonotype. The chain carries TRBV29-1 and TRBJ2-3; TRBD1 aligns across 8 bases. This CDR3 has 13 residues. Per germline, CDR1 SQVTM and CDR2 ANQGSEA. V gave up 3 bases and J gave up 7 bases; unmatched junction bases: 6. CDR3 sequence: CSVEDRVLYTQYF. CDR3 in DNA: TGCAGCGTTGAGGACAGGGTTTTGTATACGCAGTATTTT.

CDR3 region: CASELYSGLRDTEQFF. The CDR3 nucleotides read TGTGCCAGTGAACTCTACTCGGGACTTCGGGATACCGAGCAGTTCTTC. V and J are TRBV19 and TRBJ2-1, with a tentative D call TRBD2 (6 bases). The germline V gene encodes CDR1 LNHDA and CDR2 SQIVND (reference sequence). The CDR3 has 16 residues. Trimming removed 8 bases at V and 10 bases at J, with 27 bases between.

The chain couples TRBV19 to TRBJ2-1; 8 bases match TRBD1. The CDR3 runs to 12 residues. After removal of 7 bases from V and 6 bases from J, the junction contained 2 bases not matched to a gene. Germline V lookup: CDR1 LNHDA, CDR2 SQIVND (reference sequence). The CDR3 region is CASMTGVNEQFF. The CDR3 nucleotides read TGTGCCAGTATGACAGGGGTCAATGAGCAGTTCTTC. Combining the CDR3 with reference TRBV19 and TRBJ2-1 gives the whole variable domain DGGITQSPKYLFRKEGQNVTLSCEQNLNHDAMYWYRQDPGQGLRLIYYSQIVNDFQKGDIAEGYSVSREKKESFPLTVTSAQKNPTAFYLCASMTGVNEQFFGPGTRLTVL.

This clonotype was found many times. V gene TRBV5-1 combines with J gene TRBJ2-2; TRBD2 matches at 9 bases. V shed 2 bases, J shed 4 bases, and the junction held 9 bases outside the gene matches. The CDR3 covers 17 residues. Germline CDR1 SGHRS, CDR2 YFSETQ. The CDR3, as DNA: TGCGCCAGCAGCTTAGGTAGCGGGAGTTACGGCACCGGGGAGCTGTTTTTT. It encodes CASSLGSGSYGTGELFF.

This clonotype came up many times. This sequence joins TRBV28 and TRBJ2-7, with no clear D. Trimming pared 3 bases from V and 0 bases from J, leaving 15 bases between. Germline V gene lookup returns CDR1 MDHEN and CDR2 SYDVKM. The CDR3 extends over 16 amino acids. The DNA of the CDR3 is TGTGCCAGCAGTTTCGCTCGGGCAGATAGCTCCTACGAGCAGTACTTC. Amino acid sequence: CASSFARADSSYEQYF.

This clonotype was recorded a few times. CDR3 loop: CASNTDRGSYEQYF. The CDR3 nucleotides are TGTGCCAGCAACACGGACAGGGGGAGCTACGAGCAGTACTTC. The rearrangement uses TRBV6-1 and TRBJ2-7, with TRBD1 matching over 10 bases. The J segment lost 3 bases and the V segment lost 7 bases, leaving 6 bases of the junction unmatched. This CDR3 has 14 residues. Germline-derived CDR1 and CDR2 are MNHNS and SASEGT.

V and J are TRBV30 and TRBJ2-7, with 9 bases that match TRBD1. J lost 7 bases, V lost 2 bases, and 6 bases had no gene match. The CDR3 covers 13 residues. Germline V gene data show CDR1 as GTSNPN and CDR2 as SVGIG (reference sequence). CDR3 coding DNA: TGTGCCTGGAGTTCAGGGACAGGGCGGGAGCAGTACTTC. Translated, it gives CAWSSGTGREQYF.

There are many counts of this clonotype. The chain uses TRBV11-2 and TRBJ2-1; TRBD2 matches 12 bases. The V and J ends lost 4 bases and 5 bases, in that order; junction bases with no gene match: 3. In germline, CDR1 is SGHAT, CDR2 FQNNGV. The CDR3 loop spans 15 amino acids. Here the CDR3 reads CASSYRLAGDNEQFF. CDR3 coding DNA: TGTGCCAGCAGCTACCGACTAGCGGGAGACAATGAGCAGTTCTTC. Based on the CDR3 plus reference TRBV11-2 and TRBJ2-1, the full variable domain is EAGVAQSPRYKIIEKRQSVAFWCNPISGHATLYWYQQILGQGPKLLIQFQNNGVVDDSQLPKDRFSAERLKGVDSTLKIQPAKLEDSAVYLCASSYRLAGDNEQFFGPGTRLTVL.

The J gene is TRBJ1-3, the V gene TRBV20-1; D remains unclear. The CDR3 contains 13 residues. Germline values: CDR1 DFQATT, CDR2 SNEGSKA (reference sequence). Deletions cut 3 bases from V and 0 bases from J, with 6 bases between. The CDR3 bases are TGCAGTGCTAGGCACCGCTCTGGAAACACCATATATTTT. The encoded protein is CSARHRSGNTIYF.

The CDR3 protein is CASSAQGAGYGYTF. The CDR3 nucleotides are TGTGCCAGCAGTGCACAGGGGGCGGGATATGGCTACACCTTC. V gene TRBV2 combines with J gene TRBJ1-2; TRBD1 matches at 9 bases. The germline CDR1 and CDR2 sequences are SNHLY and FYNNEI. After removal of 4 bases from V and 5 bases from J, the junction contained 5 bases not matched to a gene. The CDR3 covers 14 residues. Full variable domain (rest looked up from reference TRBV2 and TRBJ1-2): EPEVTQTPSHQVTQMGQEVILRCVPISNHLYFYWYRQILGQKVEFLVSFYNNEISEKSEIFDDQFSVERPDGSNFTLKIRSTKLEDSAMYFCASSAQGAGYGYTFGSGTRLTVV.

This clonotype was counted at least ten times. The chain uses TRBV28 and TRBJ2-1, with 9 bases matching TRBD2. CDR1 and CDR2 from the germline V gene are MDHEN and SYDVKM. V gave up 6 bases and J gave up 7 bases; unmatched junction bases: 10. The CDR3 sequence is 15 residues long. The CDR3 region is CASSLGLAMGNEQFF. CDR3 bases: TGTGCCAGCAGCCTCGGACTAGCGATGGGAAATGAGCAGTTCTTC. Full variable domain (rest looked up from reference TRBV28 and TRBJ2-1): DVKVTQSSRYLVKRTGEKVFLECVQDMDHENMFWYRQDPGLGLRLIYFSYDVKMKEKGDIPEGYSVSREKKERFSLILESASTNQTSMYLCASSLGLAMGNEQFFGPGTRLTVL.

This clonotype was counted many times. V and J are TRBV3-1 and TRBJ2-5; unclear D gene. The CDR3 length is 14 residues. Germline V gives CDR1 LGHDT, CDR2 YNNKEL (reference sequence). V lost 5 bases and J lost 2, with 12 bases in between. Here the CDR3 DNA reads TGTGCCAGCAGCTCACCGAGGCAGCAAGAGACCCAGTACTTC. Translating it yields CASSSPRQQETQYF.

In this sample, this clonotype turned up a few times. In DNA form, the CDR3 reads TGTGCCAGCAGAGCCCCAGCGGGAGATAGTTCCTACAATGAGCAGTTCTTC. Translating it yields CASRAPAGDSSYNEQFF. The V gene is TRBV6-1, the J gene TRBJ2-1, with TRBD2 matching over 8 bases. Germline loops: CDR1 MNHNS, CDR2 SASEGT. Trimming cost V 6 bases and J 1 base; bases outside gene matches: 11. There are 17 residues in the CDR3.

This clonotype was picked up one time. The chain is built from TRBV7-8 and TRBJ1-1; 7 bases agree with TRBD1. The CDR3 has 14 amino acids. The junction had 5 bases not matched to a gene; V was cut back by 5 bases and J by 2 bases. Germline V gives CDR1 SGHVS, CDR2 FQNEAQ. The CDR3 is CASSPRDSNTEAFF. DNA of the CDR3: TGTGCCAGCAGCCCCCGGGACAGCAACACTGAAGCTTTCTTT.

This clonotype was counted only a few times. The chain carries TRBV28 and TRBJ2-7, with 8 positions matching TRBD2. Germline V CDR1 and CDR2: MDHEN, SYDVKM. The CDR3 contains 14 residues. V trimming: 10 bases; J trimming: 2 bases; junction bases outside the gene matches: 10. The CDR3 loop reads CATGGGRGAYEQYF. The CDR3 nucleotides are TGTGCCACGGGGGGGGGCCGAGGTGCCTACGAGCAGTACTTC.

This clonotype was picked up many times. The gene calls are TRBV7-8 and TRBJ2-3; tentatively, D is TRBD2 (5 bases). Germline CDR1 is SGHVS and CDR2 is FQNEAQ. The germline V and J ends were trimmed by 4 bases and 0 bases, with 17 bases remaining between them. CDR3 length: 17 amino acids. The CDR3 sequence is CASSWGVPPFSTDTQYF. The CDR3 DNA reads TGTGCCAGCAGCTGGGGAGTCCCCCCATTTAGCACAGATACGCAGTATTTT. Variable domain in full (rest from reference TRBV7-8 and TRBJ2-3): GAGVSQSPRYKVAKRGQDVALRCDPISGHVSLFWYQQALGQGPEFLTYFQNEAQLDKSGLPSDRFFAERPEGSVSTLKIQRTQQEDSAVYLCASSWGVPPFSTDTQYFGPGTRLTVL.